Each of the 28 T cell receptor beta chains below was sequenced from the same sample in a study of vaccination effects on CD4 cells after COVID-19. The assay was immunoSEQ multiplex PCR, and TCRdb's table has in-frame clones only and misses some. The sample records just over 55,000 clones, just under 80% being singletons. These receptors lack a known antigen. Subsequent to approximately 9 days of culture, CD4+ T cells were isolated. Everyone in the study got two shots of either the BNT162b2 or mRNA-1273 vaccine. The sequenced sample was CD4+ T cells from PBMCs cultured without peptide, obtained after COVID-19 vaccination. The receptors stem from a human donor who received a COVID-19 vaccine.

The chain has TRBV19 and TRBJ2-7; D may be TRBD1 or TRBD2 (5 bases each). The V gene lost 7 bases and the J gene lost 0 bases, with 13 bases spanning the gap. The CDR3 is 14 amino acids. CDR1 is LNHDA, CDR2 SQIVND, per germline (reference sequence). CDR3 region: CASMTGGGSYEQYF. The CDR3 region has the DNA TGTGCCAGTATGACTGGGGGTGGCTCCTACGAGCAGTACTTC. Drawing the rest from reference TRBV19 and TRBJ2-7, the complete variable domain is DGGITQSPKYLFRKEGQNVTLSCEQNLNHDAMYWYRQDPGQGLRLIYYSQIVNDFQKGDIAEGYSVSREKKESFPLTVTSAQKNPTAFYLCASMTGGGSYEQYFGPGTRLTVT.

This clone was counted once. The chain joins TRBV6-2 or TRBV6-3 to TRBJ2-5; 8 bases agree with TRBD2. The CDR3 consists of 16 residues. V shed 0 bases, J shed 7 bases, and the junction held 10 bases outside the gene matches. CDR1 and CDR2 from the germline V gene are MNHEY and SVGEGT. CDR3 DNA sequence: TGTGCCAGCAGTTACTCGACCGGGAGGGCCCAGGGGACCCAGTACTTC. Protein: CASSYSTGRAQGTQYF.

V is TRBV7-2 and J is TRBJ2-2, with D unresolved. The V end lost 5 bases, the J end lost 2 bases, and 12 bases lay between the germline ends. CDR3 size: 15 residues. Germline V gives CDR1 SGHTA, CDR2 FQGNSA. CDR3 DNA sequence: TGTGCCAGCAGCATGATGGTCTCTAACACCGGGGAGCTGTTTTTT. Amino acid sequence: CASSMMVSNTGELFF. The variable domain in full, completed from reference TRBV7-2 and TRBJ2-2, reads GAGVSQSPSNKVTEKGKDVELRCDPISGHTALYWYRQSLGQGLEFLIYFQGNSAPDKSGLPSDRFSAERTGGSVSTLTIQRTQQEDSAVYLCASSMMVSNTGELFFGEGSRLTVL.

The chain is built from TRBV7-2 and TRBJ2-3; 9 bases map to TRBD2. V lost 2 bases, J lost 1 base, and 7 bases stayed unmatched. The CDR3 consists of 17 residues. CDR1 is SGHTA, CDR2 FQGNSA, per germline. CDR3 sequence reads: CASSLMGQRGGTDTQYF. The CDR3 DNA reads TGTGCCAGCAGCTTAATGGGCCAGCGGGGGGGCACAGATACGCAGTATTTT. The full variable domain, its missing parts supplied by reference TRBV7-2 and TRBJ2-3, is GAGVSQSPSNKVTEKGKDVELRCDPISGHTALYWYRQSLGQGLEFLIYFQGNSAPDKSGLPSDRFSAERTGGSVSTLTIQRTQQEDSAVYLCASSLMGQRGGTDTQYFGPGTRLTVL.

The V and J genes are TRBV10-3 and TRBJ1-1, with TRBD1 identical over 9 bases. The trim removed 6 bases at V and 11 bases at J, leaving 7 bases unmatched. CDR3 length: 12 amino acids. Germline values: CDR1 ENHRY, CDR2 SYGVKD. CDR3 sequence reads: CAIRGTGLKAFF. In DNA, the CDR3 is TGTGCCATCAGAGGGACAGGGCTAAAGGCTTTCTTT.

This clone occurred a few times. The chain is built from TRBV29-1 and TRBJ2-3; the match to TRBD1 covers 9 bases. Germline CDR1 and CDR2: SQVTM and ANQGSEA. Trimming removed 6 bases from V and 1 base from J; junction bases left unmatched: 5. There are 14 residues in the CDR3. The CDR3 coding sequence is TGCAGCGTCGCACAGGGGGCCGGCACAGATACGCAGTATTTT. Amino acids: CSVAQGAGTDTQYF.

The gene calls are TRBV18 and TRBJ2-1, with 9 bases lining up with TRBD1. The CDR3 loop spans 15 amino acids. Germline CDR1 and CDR2: KGHSH and LQKENI. V was pared by 6 bases and J by 9 bases, with 12 bases of the junction left unmatched. CDR3 sequence (DNA): TGTGCCAGCTCCGCGCCCGGGACAGGGATTACTGAGCAGTTCTTC. It translates to CASSAPGTGITEQFF.

V and J are TRBV5-1 and TRBJ2-7; TRBD1 might be the D (5 bases). The CDR3 is 13 amino acids. Germline V gene sequence: CDR1 SGHRS, CDR2 YFSETQ. The V end lost 5 bases, the J end lost 2 bases, and 11 bases lay between the germline ends. This CDR3 reads CASRTVATYEQYF. The CDR3 region has the DNA TGCGCCAGCAGGACAGTTGCAACCTACGAGCAGTACTTC.

The chain links TRBV4-2 to TRBJ1-2, with D possibly TRBD1 on 6 matching bases. In germline, CDR1 is LGHNA, CDR2 YNFKEQ. The CDR3 is 15 amino acids. Trimming stripped 0 bases from V and 2 bases from J, with 10 bases between. The DNA of the CDR3 is TGTGCCAGCAGCCAAGATCGGCAGGGGAACTATGGCTACACCTTC. Translated, it gives CASSQDRQGNYGYTF.

The chain uses TRBV4-1 and TRBJ1-2; D is possibly TRBD1 (6 bases). With 0 bases removed from V and 4 bases from J, the gap between germline ends came to 9 bases. The CDR3 extends over 14 amino acids. Germline CDR1 is MGHRA and CDR2 is YSYEKL. In DNA form, the CDR3 reads TGCGCCAGCAGCCAAGAGAGGGGGTCCTATGGCTACACCTTC. It is translated as CASSQERGSYGYTF.

The V gene is TRBV5-6, the J gene TRBJ1-2, with TRBD1 as a possible D gene (6 bases). The CDR3 is 14 amino acids. V was shortened by 0 bases and J by 3 bases, with 9 bases between the two germline ends. CDR1 and CDR2 from the germline V gene are SGHDT and YYEEEE. The CDR3 here is CASSLAGDDYGYTF. The CDR3 DNA reads as TGTGCCAGCAGCTTGGCAGGGGACGACTATGGCTACACCTTC.

The chain combines TRBV28 with TRBJ1-3; no reliable D call. The V end lost 1 base, the J end lost 0 bases, and 10 bases lay between the germline ends. Looked up from germline, CDR1 is MDHEN and CDR2 is SYDVKM. CDR3 length equals 16 residues. CDR3 sequence: CASSLFSGNSGNTIYF. CDR3 DNA sequence: TGTGCCAGCAGTTTATTTTCGGGGAACTCTGGAAACACCATATATTTT.

This clone has just a few counts. The chain is built from TRBV10-1 and TRBJ2-2; D is perhaps TRBD1 (5 bases). Between the trimmed V and J ends, which lost 6 bases and 7 bases, there was a span of 15 bases. Germline CDR1 reads WNHNN; CDR2 reads SYGVQD (reference sequence). The length of the CDR3 is 14 residues. The CDR3 region is CASRELRQGGELFF. CDR3 sequence (DNA): TGCGCCAGCAGGGAATTACGTCAGGGCGGGGAGCTGTTTTTT.

The gene calls are TRBV5-5 and TRBJ1-1; D remains ambiguous. Germline V gene data show CDR1 as SGHKS and CDR2 as YYEKEE (reference sequence). The CDR3 has 13 amino acids. V lost 4 bases to trimming and J lost 5 bases, with 12 bases between them. Here the CDR3 DNA reads TGTGCCAGCAGCCAGACCGGTGAGACTGAAGCTTTCTTT. Protein: CASSQTGETEAFF.

This clone was counted a single time. The chain joins TRBV6-5 to TRBJ2-3; D gene unclear. This CDR3 has 15 residues. Germline V gene data show CDR1 as MNHEY and CDR2 as SVGAGI. Trimming left V 8 bases short and J 0 bases short, with 15 bases between. This CDR3 reads CASCRQALSTDTQYF. The CDR3 region has the DNA TGTGCCAGCTGTAGACAAGCGCTGAGCACAGATACGCAGTATTTT.

The chain couples TRBV19 to TRBJ2-3; TRBD1 agrees at 9 bases. This CDR3 is 15 amino acids long. CDR1 and CDR2 (germline): LNHDA, SQIVND (reference sequence). The V segment lost 1 base and the J segment 2 bases; nucleotides outside the gene matches: 1. The CDR3 loop is CASSIGDRVTDTQYF. The CDR3, as DNA: TGTGCCAGTAGTATAGGGGACAGGGTCACAGATACGCAGTATTTT.

This clone was seen at least ten times. The chain is built from TRBV11-2 and TRBJ2-5; D remains unclear. This CDR3 comprises 14 residues. V was trimmed by 2 bases and J by 3 bases, leaving 10 bases between them. Germline V CDR1 and CDR2: SGHAT, FQNNGV. CDR3 residues: CASSLSLGKETQYF. CDR3 bases: TGTGCCAGCAGCTTATCGTTGGGGAAAGAGACCCAGTACTTC.

The chain combines TRBV29-1 with TRBJ2-7, with TRBD1 identical over 8 bases. CDR1 is SQVTM and CDR2 is ANQGSEA in the germline V gene. The CDR3 sequence is 13 residues long. J was trimmed by 4 bases and V by 7 bases; bases with no gene match: 9. In DNA, the CDR3 is TGCAGCGCTGGACAGGGAAAGCATTACGAGCAGTACTTC. Its translation is CSAGQGKHYEQYF.

This chain uses TRBV19 with TRBJ1-1; no reliable D call. The CDR3 consists of 15 residues. Germline-derived CDR1 and CDR2 are LNHDA and SQIVND (reference sequence). V was clipped by 5 bases and J by 1 base, with 14 bases between them. CDR3 residues: CASSLALRWNTEAFF. CDR3 bases: TGTGCCAGTAGTTTGGCCCTGCGGTGGAACACTGAAGCTTTCTTT.

The gene calls are TRBV27 and TRBJ1-1, with TRBD1 identical over 7 bases. Germline values: CDR1 MNHEY, CDR2 SMNVEV (reference sequence). V dropped 7 bases and J dropped 0; count of bases not matched to a gene: 5. The length of the CDR3 is 14 residues. The CDR3 here is CASTTTGMNTEAFF. In DNA, the CDR3 is TGTGCCAGCACCACGACAGGGATGAACACTGAAGCTTTCTTT.

This rearrangement joins TRBV25-1 to TRBJ1-2; weak D call: TRBD1 (5 bases). CDR3 length: 13 residues. Per the germline V gene, CDR1 is MGHDK and CDR2 is SYGVNS. Trimming removed 1 base from V and 8 bases from J, with 11 bases in between. CDR3 residues: CASSEWGRRGYTF. The CDR3 DNA reads TGTGCCAGCAGTGAATGGGGCCGTAGAGGCTACACCTTC.

The V gene is TRBV15, the J gene TRBJ2-7, with D perhaps TRBD1 or TRBD2 (6 bases each). V shed 3 bases and J shed 1 base, with 13 bases lying between them. Germline V CDR1 and CDR2: LNHNV, YYDKDF (reference sequence). This CDR3 has 15 residues. CDR3 protein: CATSRGPGASYEQYF. For the CDR3, the DNA is TGTGCCACCAGCAGGGGCCCGGGGGCGTCCTACGAGCAGTACTTC.

The V call is TRBV5-4, the J call TRBJ2-7, with 7 bases aligning to TRBD2. V lost 0 bases to trimming and J lost 6 bases; unmatched junction nucleotides: 3. Germline-derived CDR1 and CDR2 are SGHNT and YYREEE (reference sequence). CDR3 length: 13 residues. The CDR3 DNA follows: TGTGCCAGCAGCTTGGCCGGGGGGATCGAGCAGTACTTC. This encodes CASSLAGGIEQYF.

The chain uses TRBV19 and TRBJ2-6; 10 bases fit TRBD1. The J segment lost 0 bases and the V segment lost 2 bases, leaving 4 bases of the junction unmatched. Looked up from germline, CDR1 is LNHDA and CDR2 is SQIVND (reference sequence). This CDR3 has 18 amino acids. The CDR3, as DNA: TGTGCCAGTAGTATATTTAGGGACAGGGGCTCTGGGGCCAACGTCCTGACTTTC. This gives the protein CASSIFRDRGSGANVLTF. Full variable domain (rest looked up from reference TRBV19 and TRBJ2-6): DGGITQSPKYLFRKEGQNVTLSCEQNLNHDAMYWYRQDPGQGLRLIYYSQIVNDFQKGDIAEGYSVSREKKESFPLTVTSAQKNPTAFYLCASSIFRDRGSGANVLTFGAGSRLTVL.

The chain combines TRBV6-5 with TRBJ2-1, with TRBD1 matching 9 bases. The CDR3 is made up of 15 amino acids. The V segment lost 6 bases and the J segment 2 bases; nucleotides outside the gene matches: 5. CDR1 MNHEY and CDR2 SVGAGI come from the germline V gene. The CDR3: CASRDTGGPYNEQFF. The CDR3 nucleotides are TGTGCCAGCAGGGATACAGGGGGCCCCTACAATGAGCAGTTCTTC.

The V and J genes are TRBV18 and TRBJ1-3; TRBD1 agrees at 9 bases. The trim removed 0 bases at V and 5 bases at J, leaving 2 bases unmatched. The CDR3 contains 15 residues. CDR1 and CDR2 (germline): KGHSH, LQKENI. In DNA, the CDR3 is TGTGCCAGCTCACCACCGGACAGGGGAAGAAACACCATATATTTT. Amino acid sequence: CASSPPDRGRNTIYF.

The J gene is TRBJ2-4, the V gene TRBV2; a weak D match, TRBD1 (8 bases). V lost 7 bases and J 6 bases, leaving 16 bases between the germline ends. CDR1 is SNHLY and CDR2 is FYNNEI in the germline V gene. The CDR3 is 14 amino acids. The CDR3 DNA sequence: TGTGCCAGCATCTCCGGGGGGACAGGAAACATTCAGTACTTC. Its translation: CASISGGTGNIQYF.

The rearrangement links TRBV5-1 to TRBJ2-3; no clear D. V was trimmed by 2 bases and J by 2 bases, leaving 12 bases between them. CDR3 length equals 15 residues. Germline values: CDR1 SGHRS, CDR2 YFSETQ. The CDR3 sequence is CASSFSFHHTDTQYF. In nucleotides, the CDR3 is TGCGCCAGCAGCTTTAGCTTCCACCACACAGATACGCAGTATTTT.